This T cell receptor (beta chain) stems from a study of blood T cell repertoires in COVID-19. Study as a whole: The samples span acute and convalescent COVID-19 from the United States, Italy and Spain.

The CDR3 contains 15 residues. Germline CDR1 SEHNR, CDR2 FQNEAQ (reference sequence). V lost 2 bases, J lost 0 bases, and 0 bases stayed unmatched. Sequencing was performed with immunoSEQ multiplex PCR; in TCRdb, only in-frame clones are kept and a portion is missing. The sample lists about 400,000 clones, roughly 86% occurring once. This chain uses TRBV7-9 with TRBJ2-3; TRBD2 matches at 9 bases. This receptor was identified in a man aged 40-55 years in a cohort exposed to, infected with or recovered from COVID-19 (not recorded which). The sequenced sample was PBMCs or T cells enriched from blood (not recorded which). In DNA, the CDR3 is TGTGCCAGCAGCTTAAGCGGGAGGAGCACAGATACGCAGTATTTT. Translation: CASSLSGRSTDTQYF.